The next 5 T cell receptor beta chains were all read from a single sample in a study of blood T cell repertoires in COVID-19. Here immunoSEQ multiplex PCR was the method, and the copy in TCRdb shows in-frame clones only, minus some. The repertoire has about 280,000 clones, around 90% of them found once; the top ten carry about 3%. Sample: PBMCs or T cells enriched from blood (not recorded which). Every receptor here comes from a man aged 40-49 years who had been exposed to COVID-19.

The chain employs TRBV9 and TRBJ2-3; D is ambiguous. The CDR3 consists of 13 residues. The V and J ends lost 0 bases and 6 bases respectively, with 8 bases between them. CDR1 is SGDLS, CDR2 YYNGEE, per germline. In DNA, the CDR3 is TGTGCCAGCAGCGTAGGTTCCGGGGATACGCAGTATTTT. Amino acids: CASSVGSGDTQYF.

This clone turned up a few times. The CDR3 is CASSQERISSNTIYF. In DNA, the CDR3 is TGTGCCAGCAGCCAAGAACGGATTAGCTCAAACACCATATATTTT. The V gene is TRBV3-1 (or the pseudogene TRBV3-2), the J gene TRBJ1-3; unclear D gene. Germline V gene sequence: CDR1 LGHDT, CDR2 YNNKEL (reference sequence). The CDR3 totals 15 residues. Trimming stripped 0 bases from V and 6 bases from J, with 12 bases between.

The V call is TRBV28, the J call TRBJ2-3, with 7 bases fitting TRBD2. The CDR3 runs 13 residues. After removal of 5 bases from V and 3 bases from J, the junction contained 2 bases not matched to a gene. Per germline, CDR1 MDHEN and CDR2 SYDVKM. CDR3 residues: CASSRGGTDTQYF. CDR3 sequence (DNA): TGTGCCAGCAGTCGGGGAGGGACAGATACGCAGTATTTT.

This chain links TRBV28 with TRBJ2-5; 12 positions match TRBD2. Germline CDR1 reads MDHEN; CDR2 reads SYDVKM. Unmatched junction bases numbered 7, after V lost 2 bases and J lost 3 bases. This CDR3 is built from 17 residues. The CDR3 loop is CASSLLGLAGIEETQYF. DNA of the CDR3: TGTGCCAGCAGTTTACTGGGACTAGCGGGTATTGAAGAGACCCAGTACTTC.

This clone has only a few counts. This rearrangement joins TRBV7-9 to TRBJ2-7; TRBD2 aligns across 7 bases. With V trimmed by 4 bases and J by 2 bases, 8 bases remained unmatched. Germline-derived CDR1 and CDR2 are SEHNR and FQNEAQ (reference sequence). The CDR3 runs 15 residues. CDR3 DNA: TGTGCCAGCAGCTCCCCCGACGGGGGGACCTACGAGCAGTACTTC. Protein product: CASSSPDGGTYEQYF. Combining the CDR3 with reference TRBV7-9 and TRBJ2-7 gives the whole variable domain DTGVSQNPRHKITKRGQNVTFRCDPISEHNRLYWYRQTLGQGPEFLTYFQNEAQLEKSRLLSDRFSAERPKGSFSTLEIQRTEQGDSAMYLCASSSPDGGTYEQYFGPGTRLTVT.